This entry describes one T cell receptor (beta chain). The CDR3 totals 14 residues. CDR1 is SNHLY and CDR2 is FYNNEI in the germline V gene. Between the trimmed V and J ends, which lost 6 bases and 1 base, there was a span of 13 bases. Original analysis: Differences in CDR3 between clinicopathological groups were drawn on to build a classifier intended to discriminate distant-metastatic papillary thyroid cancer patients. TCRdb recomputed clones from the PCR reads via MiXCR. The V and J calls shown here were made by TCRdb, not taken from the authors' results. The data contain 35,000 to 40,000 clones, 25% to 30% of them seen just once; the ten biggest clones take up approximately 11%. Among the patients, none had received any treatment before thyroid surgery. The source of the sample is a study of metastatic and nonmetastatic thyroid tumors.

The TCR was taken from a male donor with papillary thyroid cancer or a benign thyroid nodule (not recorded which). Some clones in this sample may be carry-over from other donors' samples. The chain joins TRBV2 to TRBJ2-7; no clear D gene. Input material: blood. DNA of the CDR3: TGTGCCAGCAGCGCCTTGATATGGTCCTACGAGCAGTACTTC. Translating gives CASSALIWSYEQYF.